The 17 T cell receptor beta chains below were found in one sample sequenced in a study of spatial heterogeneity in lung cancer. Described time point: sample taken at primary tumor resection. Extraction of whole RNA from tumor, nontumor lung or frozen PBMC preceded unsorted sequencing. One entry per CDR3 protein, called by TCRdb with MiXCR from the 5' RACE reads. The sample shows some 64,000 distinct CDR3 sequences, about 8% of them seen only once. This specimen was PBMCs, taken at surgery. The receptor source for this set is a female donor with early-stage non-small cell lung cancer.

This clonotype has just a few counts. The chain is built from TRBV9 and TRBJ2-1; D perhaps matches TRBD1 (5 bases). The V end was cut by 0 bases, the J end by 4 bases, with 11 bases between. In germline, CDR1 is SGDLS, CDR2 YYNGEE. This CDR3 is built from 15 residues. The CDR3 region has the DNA TGTGCCAGCAGCGTAGCTTCAAGGGGATACAATGAGCAGTTCTTC. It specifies CASSVASRGYNEQFF.

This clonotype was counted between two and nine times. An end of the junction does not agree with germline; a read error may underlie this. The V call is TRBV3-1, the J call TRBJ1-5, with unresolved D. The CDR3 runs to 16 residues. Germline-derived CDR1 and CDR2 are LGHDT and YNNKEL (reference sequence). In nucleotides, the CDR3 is TGTACCAGCAGCCGTGGCTACGCGGATAGCAATCAGCCCCAGCATTTT. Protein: CTSSRGYADSNQPQHF.

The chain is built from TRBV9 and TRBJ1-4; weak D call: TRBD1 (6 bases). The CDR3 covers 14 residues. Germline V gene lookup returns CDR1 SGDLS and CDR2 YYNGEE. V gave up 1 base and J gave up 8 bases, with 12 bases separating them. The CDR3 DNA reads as TGTGCCAGCAGCGTATCAGGGGTTTCGGAAAAACTGTTTTTT. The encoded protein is CASSVSGVSEKLFF.

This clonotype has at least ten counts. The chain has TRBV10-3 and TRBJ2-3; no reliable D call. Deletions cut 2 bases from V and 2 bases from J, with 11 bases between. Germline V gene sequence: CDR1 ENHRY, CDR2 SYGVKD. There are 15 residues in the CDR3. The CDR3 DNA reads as TGTGCCATCAGTGAGGCTCGGAGCCCCACAGATACGCAGTATTTT. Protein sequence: CAISEARSPTDTQYF.

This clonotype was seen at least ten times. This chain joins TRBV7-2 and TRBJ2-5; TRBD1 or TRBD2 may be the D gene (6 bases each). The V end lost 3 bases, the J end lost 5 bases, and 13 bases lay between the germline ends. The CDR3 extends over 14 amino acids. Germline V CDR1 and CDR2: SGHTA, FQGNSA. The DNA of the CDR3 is TGTGCCAGCAGCTTGAACGGGGGCCCGGAGACCCAGTACTTC. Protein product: CASSLNGGPETQYF.

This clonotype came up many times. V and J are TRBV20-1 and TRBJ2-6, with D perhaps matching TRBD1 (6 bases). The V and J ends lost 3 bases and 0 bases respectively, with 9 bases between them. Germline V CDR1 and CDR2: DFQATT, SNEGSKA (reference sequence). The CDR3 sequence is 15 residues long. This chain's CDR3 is CSASTGSSGANVLTF. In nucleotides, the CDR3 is TGCAGTGCTAGTACAGGGAGCTCTGGGGCCAACGTCCTGACTTTC.

CDR3 residues: CASSLEGDNGSPLHF. The CDR3 bases are TGTGCCAGCAGCCTTGAAGGGGATAATGGTTCACCCCTCCACTTT. This chain joins TRBV7-9 and TRBJ1-6; TRBD1 is a possible D gene (5 bases). V lost 5 bases, J lost 9 bases, and 17 bases lay in between. The CDR3 covers 15 residues. Germline assignment: CDR1 SEHNR and CDR2 FQNEAQ (reference sequence). The full variable domain, completed using reference TRBV7-9 and TRBJ1-6, is DTGVSQNPRHKITKRGQNVTFRCDPISEHNRLYWYRQTLGQGPEFLTYFQNEAQLEKSRLLSDRFSAERPKGSFSTLEIQRTEQGDSAMYLCASSLEGDNGSPLHFGNGTRLTVT.

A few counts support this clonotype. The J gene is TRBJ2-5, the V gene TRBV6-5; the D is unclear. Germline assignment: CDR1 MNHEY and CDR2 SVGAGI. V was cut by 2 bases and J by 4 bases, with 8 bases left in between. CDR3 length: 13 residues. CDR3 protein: CASSYAPGETQYF. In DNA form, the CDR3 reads TGTGCCAGCAGTTACGCGCCTGGAGAGACCCAGTACTTC.

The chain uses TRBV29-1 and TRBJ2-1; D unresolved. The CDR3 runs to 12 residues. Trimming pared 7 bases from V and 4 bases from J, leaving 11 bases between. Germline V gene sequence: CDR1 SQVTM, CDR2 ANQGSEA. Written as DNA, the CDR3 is TGCAGCGCCCGCCCCCGGTACAATGAGCAGTTCTTC. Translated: CSARPRYNEQFF.

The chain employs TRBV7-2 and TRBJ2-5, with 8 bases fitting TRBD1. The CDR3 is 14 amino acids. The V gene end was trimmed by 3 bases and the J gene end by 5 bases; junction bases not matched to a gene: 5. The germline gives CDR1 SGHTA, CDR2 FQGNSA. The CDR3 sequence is CASSLSTGGETQYF. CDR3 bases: TGTGCCAGCAGCTTGAGTACAGGGGGGGAGACCCAGTACTTC.

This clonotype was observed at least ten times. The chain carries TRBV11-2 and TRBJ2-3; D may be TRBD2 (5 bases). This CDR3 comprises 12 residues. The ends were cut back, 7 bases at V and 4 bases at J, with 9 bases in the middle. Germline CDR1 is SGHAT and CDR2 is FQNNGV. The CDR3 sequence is CASKRGSDTQYF. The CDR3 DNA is TGTGCCAGCAAACGGGGATCAGATACGCAGTATTTT. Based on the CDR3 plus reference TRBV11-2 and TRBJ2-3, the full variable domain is EAGVAQSPRYKIIEKRQSVAFWCNPISGHATLYWYQQILGQGPKLLIQFQNNGVVDDSQLPKDRFSAERLKGVDSTLKIQPAKLEDSAVYLCASKRGSDTQYFGPGTRLTVL.

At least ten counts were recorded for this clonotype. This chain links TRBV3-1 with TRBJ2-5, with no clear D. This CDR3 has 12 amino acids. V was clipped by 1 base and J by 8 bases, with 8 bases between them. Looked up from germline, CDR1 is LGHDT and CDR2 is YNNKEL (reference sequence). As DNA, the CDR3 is TGTGCCAGCAGCCAAGCGGCTTCCACCCAGTACTTC. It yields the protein CASSQAASTQYF.

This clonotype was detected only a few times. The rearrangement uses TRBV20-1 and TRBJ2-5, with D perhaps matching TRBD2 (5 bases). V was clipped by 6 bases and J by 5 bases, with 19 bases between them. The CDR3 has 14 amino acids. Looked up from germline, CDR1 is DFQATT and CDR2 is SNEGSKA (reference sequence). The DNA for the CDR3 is TGCAGTGCGGAGCGGAGGCCTCTCGAGGAGACCCAGTACTTC. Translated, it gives CSAERRPLEETQYF.

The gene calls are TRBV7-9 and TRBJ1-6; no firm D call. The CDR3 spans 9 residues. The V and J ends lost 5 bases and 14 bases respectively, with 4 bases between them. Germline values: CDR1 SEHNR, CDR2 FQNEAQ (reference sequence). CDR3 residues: CASSPTLHF. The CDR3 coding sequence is TGTGCCAGCAGCCCAACCCTCCACTTT.

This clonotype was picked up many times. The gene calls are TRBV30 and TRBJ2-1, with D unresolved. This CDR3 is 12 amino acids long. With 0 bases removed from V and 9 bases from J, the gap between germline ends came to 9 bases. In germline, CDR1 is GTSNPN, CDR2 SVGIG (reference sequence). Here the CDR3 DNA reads TGTGCCTGGAGTGTGGATAGCCCTGAGCAGTTCTTC. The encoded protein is CAWSVDSPEQFF.

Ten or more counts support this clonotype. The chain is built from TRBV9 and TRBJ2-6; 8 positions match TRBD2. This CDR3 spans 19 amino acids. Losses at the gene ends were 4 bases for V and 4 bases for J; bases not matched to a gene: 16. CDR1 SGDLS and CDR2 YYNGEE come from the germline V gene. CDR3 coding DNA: TGTGCCAGCAGCTCCCCCCGTCGGGGGGGACTGGAGGGGGCCAACGTCCTGACTTTC. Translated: CASSSPRRGGLEGANVLTF.

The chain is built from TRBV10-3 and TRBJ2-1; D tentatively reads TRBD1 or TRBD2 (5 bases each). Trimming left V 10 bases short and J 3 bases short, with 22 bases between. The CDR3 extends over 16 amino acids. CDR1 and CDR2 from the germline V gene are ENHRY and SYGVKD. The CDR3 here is CATAEDQGTLYNEQFF. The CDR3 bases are TGTGCCACCGCTGAGGACCAAGGGACCCTCTACAATGAGCAGTTCTTC.